These T cell receptor beta chains were read from a single sample in a study of blood T cell repertoires in COVID-19. Using immunoSEQ multiplex PCR, the repertoire was profiled, and TCRdb retains in-frame clones only, with some absent. The table lists 50,000 to 65,000 clones, more than 70% of them singletons. The sample consisted of peripheral blood. All receptors come from a middle-aged man with active COVID-19. The CDR3 runs from the conserved cysteine through the conserved F or W.

>13|TRBJ2-5|TRBV28
CASSTYREETQYF
>16|TRBJ2-3|TRBV19
CASSAPTSGFTDTQYF
>14|TRBJ2-7|TRBV28
CASKPGLLSYEQYF
>12|TRBJ2-7|TRBV27
CASSYWLREQYF
>13|TRBJ1-1|TRBV7-9
CASSSGGAVEAFF
>17|TRBJ2-3|TRBV15
CATSRGHELQGTDTQYF
>15|TRBJ2-3|TRBV27
CASTSMTSGSGTQYF
>10|TRBJ2-3|TRBV2
CASHTDTQYF
>15|TRBJ2-3|TRBV21-1
CASSNPGESTDTQYF
>17|TRBJ2-1|TRBV4-1
CASSQAGLAGPYNEQFF
>19|TRBJ2-7|TRBV10-1
CASSESRLPDGPSSYEQYF
>16|TRBJ1-1|TRBV4-2
CASSQDWRQLNTEAFF
>15|TRBJ1-3|TRBV6-5
CASSYGAADGNTIYF
>17|TRBJ2-2|TRBV27
CASSLAGVYWDTGELFF
>15|TRBJ2-1|TRBV5-1
CASSSAGSSYNEQFF
>14|TRBJ2-7|TRBV19
CASSIDPAGYEQYF
>13|TRBJ1-5|TRBV30
CAWSGQSNQPQHF
>16|TRBJ2-3|TRBV28
CASSRTRGRAPDTQYF
>12|TRBJ2-1|TRBV28
CASRPGGNEQFF
>17|NA|TRBV2
CASSSRGAGGSPNEQYF
>14|TRBJ1-6|TRBV3-1/TRBV3-2
CASSQDRSNSPLHF
>12|TRBJ2-3|TRBV12-3/TRBV12-4
CASSYSSDTQYF
>13|TRBJ2-1|TRBV24-1
CATSDLFQDEQFF
>12|TRBJ1-2|TRBV28
CASNTADYGYTF
>16|TRBJ2-1|TRBV10-3
CAISDSPFSSYNEQFF
>15|TRBJ1-1|TRBV6-6
CASSQGSYKDTEAFF
>15|TRBJ2-5|TRBV5-6
CASSGDTGNQETQYF